Sequencing of this TCR beta chain was carried out in a study of blood T cell repertoires in COVID-19. Study-level information: Italy, Spain and the United States were the sources of the convalescent and acute COVID-19 samples. PBMCs, B-cell-depleted T cells, or T cells were the source of the cDNA or gDNA that made up the material.

Authors' methods: It was from reference gene primer amplification that nucleated cell counts were estimated. Generated by immunoSEQ multiplex PCR, the TCRdb table keeps only in-frame clones and is missing some. D and trimming come from the DNA, and the V and J calls and clone size come from that table. The sample includes some 160,000 clones, around 85% of them seen just once. Sequenced input: peripheral blood. This TCR derives from a woman in her seventies with acute or convalescent COVID-19.

CDR3 in amino acids: CASSHDRGWMNTEAFF. CDR3 coding DNA: TGTGCCAGCAGCCACGACAGGGGTTGGATGAACACTGAAGCTTTCTTT. This chain joins TRBV28 and TRBJ1-1; 8 positions agree with TRBD1. V shed 6 bases and J 0 bases; nucleotides not matched to a gene: 9. The germline gives CDR1 MDHEN, CDR2 SYDVKM. The CDR3 loop spans 16 amino acids. The complete variable domain, with remaining parts taken from reference TRBV28 and TRBJ1-1, reads DVKVTQSSRYLVKRTGEKVFLECVQDMDHENMFWYRQDPGLGLRLIYFSYDVKMKEKGDIPEGYSVSREKKERFSLILESASTNQTSMYLCASSHDRGWMNTEAFFGQGTRLTVV.